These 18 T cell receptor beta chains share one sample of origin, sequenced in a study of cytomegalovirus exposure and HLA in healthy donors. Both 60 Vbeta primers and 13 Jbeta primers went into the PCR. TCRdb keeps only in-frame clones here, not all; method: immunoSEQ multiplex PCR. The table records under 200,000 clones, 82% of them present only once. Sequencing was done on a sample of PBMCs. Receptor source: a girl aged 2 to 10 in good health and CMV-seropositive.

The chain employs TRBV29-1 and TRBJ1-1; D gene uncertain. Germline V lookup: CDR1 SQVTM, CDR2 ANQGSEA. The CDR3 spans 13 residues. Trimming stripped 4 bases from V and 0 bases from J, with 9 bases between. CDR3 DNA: TGCAGCGTTGCACAAGTTCTGAACACTGAAGCTTTCTTT. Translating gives CSVAQVLNTEAFF.

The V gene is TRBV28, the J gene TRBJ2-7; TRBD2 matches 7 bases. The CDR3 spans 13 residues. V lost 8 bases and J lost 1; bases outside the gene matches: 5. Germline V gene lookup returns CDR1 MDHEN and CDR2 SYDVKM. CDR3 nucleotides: TGTGCCAGCCAGCACGGGGGGTCCTACGAGCAGTACTTC. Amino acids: CASQHGGSYEQYF.

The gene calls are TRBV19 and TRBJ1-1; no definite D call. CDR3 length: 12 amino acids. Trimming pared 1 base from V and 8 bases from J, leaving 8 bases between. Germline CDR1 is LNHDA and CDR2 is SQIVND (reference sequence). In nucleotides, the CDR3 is TGTGCCAGTAGTATAGGGGCAGTAGAAGCTTTCTTT. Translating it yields CASSIGAVEAFF.

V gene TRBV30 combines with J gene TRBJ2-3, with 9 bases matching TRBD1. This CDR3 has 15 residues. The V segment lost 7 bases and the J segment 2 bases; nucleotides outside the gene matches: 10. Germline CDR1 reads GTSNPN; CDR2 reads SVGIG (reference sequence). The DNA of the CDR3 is TGTGCCTTCCATTTAGGGACAGGGAACACAGATACGCAGTATTTT. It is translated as CAFHLGTGNTDTQYF.

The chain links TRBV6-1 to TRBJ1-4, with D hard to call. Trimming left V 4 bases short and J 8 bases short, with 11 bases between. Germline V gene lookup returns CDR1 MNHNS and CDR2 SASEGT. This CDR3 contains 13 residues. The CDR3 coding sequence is TGTGCCAGCAGTGCTATTTGGTGGGAAAAACTGTTTTTT. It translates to CASSAIWWEKLFF.

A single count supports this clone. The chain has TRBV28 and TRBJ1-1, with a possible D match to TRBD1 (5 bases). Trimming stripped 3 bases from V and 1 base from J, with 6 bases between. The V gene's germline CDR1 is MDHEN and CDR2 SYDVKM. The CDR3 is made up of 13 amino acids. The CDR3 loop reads CASSFQGNTEAFF. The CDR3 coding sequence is TGTGCCAGCAGTTTCCAGGGGAACACTGAAGCTTTCTTT.

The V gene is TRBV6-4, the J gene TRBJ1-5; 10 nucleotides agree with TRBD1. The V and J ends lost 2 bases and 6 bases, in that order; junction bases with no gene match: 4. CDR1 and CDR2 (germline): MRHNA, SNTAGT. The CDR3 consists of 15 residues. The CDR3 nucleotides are TGTGCCAGCAGTGACGGACAGGGGGTTGGTCAGCCCCAGCATTTT. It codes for CASSDGQGVGQPQHF.

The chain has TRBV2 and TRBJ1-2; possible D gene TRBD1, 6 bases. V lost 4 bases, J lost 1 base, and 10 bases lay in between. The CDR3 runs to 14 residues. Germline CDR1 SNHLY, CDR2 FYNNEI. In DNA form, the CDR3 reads TGTGCCAGCAGTGCTGGACAGCTTAACTATGGCTACACCTTC. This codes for CASSAGQLNYGYTF. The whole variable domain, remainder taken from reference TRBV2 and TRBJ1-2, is EPEVTQTPSHQVTQMGQEVILRCVPISNHLYFYWYRQILGQKVEFLVSFYNNEISEKSEIFDDQFSVERPDGSNFTLKIRSTKLEDSAMYFCASSAGQLNYGYTFGSGTRLTVV.

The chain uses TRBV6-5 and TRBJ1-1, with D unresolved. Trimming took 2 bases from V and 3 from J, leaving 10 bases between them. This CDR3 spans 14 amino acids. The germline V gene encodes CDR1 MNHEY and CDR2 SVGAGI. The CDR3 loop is CASSYRRFDTEAFF. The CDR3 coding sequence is TGTGCCAGCAGTTACCGGAGATTTGACACTGAAGCTTTCTTT.

The CDR3 region is CASSPTSGRGDGELFF. As DNA, the CDR3 is TGTGCCAGCAGTCCGACTAGCGGGAGGGGCGACGGGGAGCTGTTTTTT. The rearrangement joins TRBV28 to TRBJ2-2, with 14 bases identical to TRBD2. This CDR3 has 16 residues. After removal of 5 bases from V and 7 bases from J, the junction contained 6 bases not matched to a gene. CDR1 and CDR2 from the germline V gene are MDHEN and SYDVKM. Drawing the rest from reference TRBV28 and TRBJ2-2, the complete variable domain is DVKVTQSSRYLVKRTGEKVFLECVQDMDHENMFWYRQDPGLGLRLIYFSYDVKMKEKGDIPEGYSVSREKKERFSLILESASTNQTSMYLCASSPTSGRGDGELFFGEGSRLTVL.

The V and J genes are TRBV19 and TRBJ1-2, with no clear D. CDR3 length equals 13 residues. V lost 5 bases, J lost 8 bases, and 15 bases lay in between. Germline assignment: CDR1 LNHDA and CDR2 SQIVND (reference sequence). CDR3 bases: TGTGCCAGTAGTTCCCCGGGTCGCCGGGGCTACACCTTC. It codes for CASSSPGRRGYTF.

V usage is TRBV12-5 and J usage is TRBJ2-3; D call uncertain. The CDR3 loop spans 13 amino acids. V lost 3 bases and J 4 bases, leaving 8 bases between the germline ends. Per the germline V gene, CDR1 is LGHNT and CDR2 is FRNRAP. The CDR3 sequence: CASGLSVSDTQYF. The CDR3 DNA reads TGTGCTAGTGGTTTAAGCGTATCAGATACGCAGTATTTT.

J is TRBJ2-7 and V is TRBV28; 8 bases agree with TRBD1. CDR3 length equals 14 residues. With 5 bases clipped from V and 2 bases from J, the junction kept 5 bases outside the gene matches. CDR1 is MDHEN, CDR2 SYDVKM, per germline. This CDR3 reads CASSPQGEAYEQYF. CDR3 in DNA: TGTGCCAGCAGTCCACAGGGGGAAGCCTACGAGCAGTACTTC.

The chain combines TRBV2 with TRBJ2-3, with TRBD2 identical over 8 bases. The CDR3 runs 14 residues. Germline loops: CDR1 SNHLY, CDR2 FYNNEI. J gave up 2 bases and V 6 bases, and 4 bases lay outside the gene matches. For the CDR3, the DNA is TGTGCCAGCAGCCTTAGCGGGATCACAGATACGCAGTATTTT. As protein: CASSLSGITDTQYF.

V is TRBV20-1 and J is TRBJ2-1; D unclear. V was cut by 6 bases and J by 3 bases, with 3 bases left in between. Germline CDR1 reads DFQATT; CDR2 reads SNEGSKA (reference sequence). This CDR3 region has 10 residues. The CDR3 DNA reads TGCAGTGCCCTCTACAATGAGCAGTTCTTC. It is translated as CSALYNEQFF.

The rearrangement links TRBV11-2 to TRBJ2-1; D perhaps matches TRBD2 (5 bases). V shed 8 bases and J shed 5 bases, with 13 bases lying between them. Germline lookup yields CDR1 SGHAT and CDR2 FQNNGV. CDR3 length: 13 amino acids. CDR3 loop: CASGPGDNNEQFF. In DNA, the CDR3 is TGTGCCAGCGGGCCCGGGGATAACAATGAGCAGTTCTTC.

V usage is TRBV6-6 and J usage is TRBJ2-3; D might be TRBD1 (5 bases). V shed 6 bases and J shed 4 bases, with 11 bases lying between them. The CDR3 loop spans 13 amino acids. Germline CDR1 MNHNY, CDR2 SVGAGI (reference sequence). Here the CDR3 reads CASRNQGSDTQYF. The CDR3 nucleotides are TGTGCCAGCAGAAATCAGGGCTCAGATACGCAGTATTTT.

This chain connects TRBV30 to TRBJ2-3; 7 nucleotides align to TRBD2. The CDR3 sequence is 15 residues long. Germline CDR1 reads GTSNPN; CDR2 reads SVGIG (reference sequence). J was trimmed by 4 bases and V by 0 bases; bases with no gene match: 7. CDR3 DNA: TGTGCCTGGAGTGTCTTCATACTAGCGTCAGATACGCAGTATTTT. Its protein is CAWSVFILASDTQYF.